This TCR beta chain emerged from a study of T cells in Graves' hyperthyroidism and ophthalmopathy (dated by TCRdb to between 2018 and 2021). As for the study more broadly: Peripheral blood was sampled at the time of initial diagnosis, prior to any treatment. In addition, the study compared T-cell repertoires in thyroid tissue and in blood from six Graves' hyperthyroidism patients. The paper describes TCR Vbeta CDR3 sequencing of 120 to 150 peripheral blood samples, made up of 43 ophthalmopathy patients, 70 to 75 hyperthyroidism patients and about 17 progressor patients. To identify distinguishing TCR V-J signatures, a discovery cohort of around 100 patients was used, comprising some 45 with Graves' ophthalmopathy and roughly 60 with stable Graves' hyperthyroidism. Prospective prediction of ophthalmopathy was tested in an independent validation cohort consisting of under 20 hyperthyroidism patients and around 17 patients who later progressed to ophthalmopathy. Once sampling was done, hyperthyroidism patients were given methimazole at a starting dose of 30 mg daily, whereas ophthalmopathy patients were given high-dose intravenous methylprednisolone. For training and testing, the 80 to 100 patients in the discovery cohort were randomly divided in a 7:3 ratio. Findings and caveats that apply to the study as a whole: During validation, the model predicted progression to ophthalmopathy a median of about 5.9 months ahead of onset, with just under 71% sensitivity and 72% to 80% specificity. Sample size was not statistically predetermined, and investigators were not blinded to group allocation. In cross-validation, a model built on a 13 V-J signature told ophthalmopathy apart from stable hyperthyroidism with just under 90% sensitivity and about 81% specificity, and in testing the same model reached 80%/75%. Most expanded thyroid clonotypes (frequency above 0.001) were also detected in blood, suggesting blood repertoires may reflect thyroid immune responses.

TCR beta CDR3 regions were amplified from RNA transcripts. For the first round of RT-PCR on the TCR CDR3, the HTBI primer set was used together with the Qiagen OneStep RT-PCR kit. Libraries were constructed in a second round of multiplex PCR, after which size selection and purification were carried out. The libraries were sequenced on an Illumina HiSeq2000 using paired-end 100 bp reads. In the authors' own workflow: SOAPnuke was used to process the raw data, with reads discarded if the reads contained adapters or uncalled bases, had a mean Phred below 15, or lacked an exact constant-primer or identifier match. COPE v1.2.5 was used to merge high-quality paired reads, and clonotypes were defined as unique nucleotide sequences. MiTCR v1.1 was used to align the clonotypes against IMGT TRBV, TRBD and TRBJ reference segments. Only V-J combinations with frequency above 0.0001, covering 99.2% of repertoires, were analysed. A TCS score was defined as the ratio of F50 (clonal expansion) to E x V (chaos), with BLOSUM62-based TCRdist applied between CDR3 peptides within each V-J. Welch's t-statistics and random forest reduced roughly 500 V-J features to roughly 13, which were used in a naive Bayes classifier (R e1071). TCRdb reanalyzed the raw reads on its own, using fastp at Q25 for trimming and MiXCR for clone calling, and kept in-frame beta chains. For every CDR3 protein sequence, its rows merge into one entry that carries the most common genes and DNA. What appears here as the V and J calls and clone size reflects TCRdb's work, not the paper's. The sample records around 420,000 distinct CDR3 sequences, approximately 14% of which are singletons. The top ten constitute roughly 14% of the sample.

The CDR3 has 14 amino acids, counting the end cysteine and phenylalanine. The kept DNA is CDR3 alone, 42 bases in frame from the first base. V loses 7 bases, J loses 8 bases, and the germline ends lie 20 bases apart. CDR1 and CDR2 (DFQATT, SNEGSKA) derive from the germline V gene (reference sequence). Graves' hyperthyroidism was defined as stable when no progression to ophthalmopathy occurred over 18 months of follow-up. Hyperthyroidism patients were aged 18 to 65 years and newly diagnosed, with disease duration of less than 2 months. Patients with uncontrolled infections, other autoimmune diseases, pregnancy or lactation were excluded. Clinical symptoms, serum thyroxine and TRAb, thyroid ultrasound, and orbital computed tomography formed the basis for the diagnoses. PBMCs were isolated from around 10 ml of fresh peripheral blood by Ficoll-Paque density gradient centrifugation. Total RNA was extracted with Trizol reagent, and quality was checked on an Agilent 2100 Bioanalyzer.

As for this clonotype: The antigen it binds to is not known. No per-base quality is available; no much larger clone lies one base away.

The specimen sequenced was blood. This chain is built from TRBV20-1 and TRBJ1-4, with TRBD1 tentatively as D gene (5 bases match). The receptor's source is a young woman with Graves' hyperthyroidism. The CDR3 amino acid sequence is: CSGQPGGRGEKLFF. The DNA is as follows: TGCAGTGGCCAACCGGGGGGACGGGGCGAAAAACTGTTTTTT.